The entry that follows covers one T cell receptor beta chain sequence. The target antigen is unknown. This specimen belongs to a study of PD-1 blockade in classical Hodgkin lymphoma. Turning to the study itself: Nivolumab was given intravenously to patients at 3 mg/kg every 2 weeks.

Study outcomes and limitations: The baseline diversity of complete responders showed similarity to that of newly diagnosed patients. In newly diagnosed patients, baseline TCR diversity was reportedly below that of healthy donors.

Each of the patients experienced relapse following autologous stem cell transplantation, and their brentuximab vedotin exposure differed. This CDR3 contains 16 residues. CDR1 is SGHRS, CDR2 YFSETQ, per germline. V gave up 3 bases and J gave up 0 bases; unmatched junction bases: 5. Measured with immunoSEQ multiplex PCR; TCRdb has only the in-frame clones, and not every one. The table has some 96,000 clones, just under 95% seen once. The clonotype originates from a human donor with classical Hodgkin lymphoma. The V call is TRBV5-1, the J call TRBJ2-3, with 9 bases aligning to TRBD1. Specimen: peripheral blood mononuclear cells (PBMCs), collected at baseline. CDR3 DNA sequence: TGCGCCAGCAGCTGGGACAGGGCCGCAAGCACAGATACGCAGTATTTT. Its protein is CASSWDRAASTDTQYF.